The entry that follows covers one T cell receptor (beta chain) sequence. This clonotype was counted between two and nine times. This clone's antigen is unknown. It has no much larger one-base neighbor in the sample; base qualities were not kept. These data belong to a study of T-cell reconstitution after alpha-beta-depleted transplantation in children (dated by TCRdb to 2016 to 2017). About the full investigation: T-cell immune reconstitution after TCRalphabeta/CD19-depleted allogeneic hematopoietic cell transplantation in children was quantitatively tracked in the study by means of TCR repertoire profiling.

The intended sense of this specimen's treatment or condition label: allogeneic hematopoietic cell transplantation with graft depleted of TCRalphabeta T cells and CD19 B cells. The transplant recipients were children given TCRalphabeta/CD19-depleted allogeneic hematopoietic cell grafts. What the research found in general, with its limitations: In some patients, the high TCRbeta diversity seen at day 60 was put down to recipient T cells and intrathymic progenitors that had survived conditioning. Over subsequent months, a decline in hyperexpanded clone frequencies was noted, and after one year, T-cell counts and TCRbeta diversity were mostly ascribed to newly produced T cells. Apparently early alphabetaT-cell count recovery about two months after transplant reportedly relied on only several hundred rapidly expanded clones derived from non-depleted graft cells.

Library preparation employed PCR. The sequencing machine was an Illumina HiSeq 2500. TCR library preparation used molecular barcoding, with unique molecular identifiers applied to normalize quantification of the TCRbeta repertoire. The public reads were quality trimmed at Q25 with fastp and then assembled into clones with MiXCR by TCRdb, keeping productive beta chains. Under each unique CDR3 protein, matching rows form one entry showing the most common genes and DNA. The sample profile shows just over 200,000 distinct CDR3 sequences; roughly 9.1% of them were found once. 35% of the sample goes to the ten largest clones. The germline V gene yields SQVTM for CDR1 and ANQGSEA for CDR2. For this chain, trimming is 2 bases at the V end and 2 bases at the J end, and the number of junction bases without a gene match is 7. Counted from cysteine to phenylalanine, this CDR3 has 15 amino acids. The read is trimmed to its CDR3 DNA, 45 bases read in frame from base 1.

The TCR sequence derives from a male patient aged 2-15 years who had a stem cell transplant for acute myeloid leukemia, so the T cells may come from the graft donor. The chain is assembled from TRBV29-1 and TRBJ1-2; TRBD1 matches 8 bases in the middle. The sample in question was PBMCs, mostly from graft donor cells, obtained 360 days after TCRalphabeta/CD19-depleted stem cell transplant. The CDR3 is CSVENGQGWNYGYTF. The sequence in DNA is TGCAGCGTTGAAAATGGACAGGGATGGAACTATGGCTACACCTTC.